This T cell receptor (beta chain) was sequenced during a study of T cell responses to AZD1222 COVID-19 vaccine. Overall study results and limits: Increases in Spike-specific TCR breadth and depth were seen after two AZD1222 doses. The study reported that nearly half of spike-specific TCRs target unmutated variant regions.

About this clone itself: The antigen remains undetermined.

Trimming cost V 2 bases and J 0 bases, with 18 bases left between them. The CDR3 is made up of 17 amino acids. Germline CDR1 reads SGDLS; CDR2 reads YYNGEE. The protocol was immunoSEQ multiplex PCR, while the TCRdb copy is restricted to in-frame clones and leaves out a portion. Of roughly 53,000 clones listed, approximately 84% are singletons. This chain links TRBV9 with TRBJ2-7; D is possibly TRBD1 (7 bases). The material was peripheral blood, obtained on day 0 of AZD1222 vaccination. The TCR was taken from an adult in good health. DNA for the CDR3: TGTGCCAGCAGCGTCGGGGGAGCAGGGGGGTTCTCCTACGAGCAGTACTTC. Translating it yields CASSVGGAGGFSYEQYF.